This TCR beta chain was sequenced for a study of shared clonotypes between healthy human individuals. As concerns this clone: Its antigen remains unknown.

CDR1 is MGHRA and CDR2 is YSYEKL in the germline V gene. Trimming cost V 4 bases and J 1 base, with 10 bases left between them. The CDR3 consists of 15 residues. The method was immunoSEQ multiplex PCR; TCRdb's version includes in-frame clones alone and lacks a portion of them. The data show millions of clones, over 85% seen once. Study-wide results and caveats: Larger richness was generally estimated for naive than memory subsets.

Source material: naive CD4+ T cells sorted from blood. This sample's subset: CD45RA+ positively selected. This clonotype was obtained from a young man in good health. The chain has TRBV4-1 and TRBJ1-4, with D unclear. CDR3 region: CASSLVGITNEKLFF. In DNA, the CDR3 is TGCGCCAGCAGCCTCGTGGGTATAACTAATGAAAAACTGTTTTTT.